The TCR beta chain described here comes from a study of regulatory T cells. The study, taken as a whole, reports: In CD3G-deficient patients, conventional CD4+ T cells were enriched for hydrophobic CDR3 residues at positions 6 and 7.

All CD3G-deficient patients showed autoimmunity, more severe in two. Patients aged 2 to 39 years had fewer naive and more memory CD4+ and CD8+ T cells. Regulatory (CD25-high CD127-low) and conventional (CD25-low CD127-high) CD4+ T cells were sorted separately. A note on this clone: Antigen specificity is unknown.

The V end was cut by 4 bases, the J end by 6 bases, with 14 bases between. Germline V gives CDR1 SGHRS, CDR2 YFSETQ. This CDR3 is built from 14 residues. Amplification used 52 TRBV primers and 13 TRBJ primers. Assay used: immunoSEQ multiplex PCR; TCRdb lists only in-frame clones, some missing. The sample gives some 15,000 clones, more than 65% of which show up once; roughly 8% is in the top ten. The sequencing sample was made of conventional CD4+ T cells sorted from blood. This clonotype originated in a person between 30 and 45 years old with CD3G deficiency. The chain is built from TRBV5-1 and TRBJ2-1; D may be TRBD2 (5 bases). The CDR3 nucleotides read TGCGCCAGCAGCACGGACGGGATGGGCAATGAGCAGTTCTTC. Its translation: CASSTDGMGNEQFF.